The present T cell receptor (beta chain) was sequenced within a study of cytomegalovirus exposure and HLA in healthy donors. Study context: Earlier sequencing of 150 million to 200 million T cells yielded fewer than 140 million unique TCR beta sequences.

The V gene's germline CDR1 is MNHEY and CDR2 SMNVEV (reference sequence). Between the trimmed V and J ends, which lost 2 bases and 4 bases, there was a span of 17 bases. The CDR3 has 16 residues. A remark on this clone: The antigen remains undetermined.

In the PCR, 60 Vbeta and 13 Jbeta primers were used. Repertoires were generated with immunoSEQ multiplex PCR, while TCRdb's copy carries only in-frame clones and drops some. In the table there are over 100,000 clones, roughly 80% of which are singletons. Points from the study as a whole: An analysis was carried out later, and it reportedly showed fewer N-insertions in an Asian-associated ancestry cluster than the approximately 700-donor mean.

The chain recombines TRBV27 with TRBJ1-2; maybe TRBD1 (6 bases). This receptor was obtained from a man aged 35 to 55 in good health and CMV-seronegative. The material sequenced was PBMCs. The CDR3 DNA reads TGTGCCAGCAGTTTAGGCAGTCCGGGGGGCTTCTATGGCTACACCTTC. This gives the protein CASSLGSPGGFYGYTF.